These 11 T cell receptor beta chains came from one sample sequenced in a study of PD-L1 blockade in urothelial cancer. Time point noted: pretreatment peripheral blood. The repertoire was sequenced with immunoSEQ multiplex PCR; TCRdb's copy has only in-frame clones and lacks some. Among approximately 32,000 clones listed, about four fifths were seen once. This specimen consisted of PBMCs, obtained around atezolizumab (anti-PD-L1) treatment. These TCRs come from a man in his 60s with urothelial cancer.

CDR3 nucleotide sequence: TGTGCCAGCAGCAAAAACGGGGGGGCTGGGGATACGCAGTATTTT. It is translated as CASSKNGGAGDTQYF. The chain is built from TRBV5-4 and TRBJ2-3; 8 bases match TRBD2. Per the germline V gene, CDR1 is SGHNT and CDR2 is YYREEE (reference sequence). The CDR3 contains 15 residues. The junction had 10 bases not matched to a gene; V was cut back by 4 bases and J by 6 bases.

V usage is TRBV7-3 and J usage is TRBJ2-5, with TRBD2 as a possible D gene (6 bases). V was cut by 5 bases and J by 1 base, with 11 bases left in between. CDR3 length: 14 residues. CDR1 SGHTA and CDR2 FQGTGA come from the germline V gene. The CDR3 spells CASSPRDSQETQYF. In nucleotides, the CDR3 is TGTGCCAGCAGCCCCCGGGACTCCCAAGAGACCCAGTACTTC.

This chain links TRBV4-1 with TRBJ2-2, with D perhaps TRBD1 (7 bases). Between the trimmed V and J ends, which lost 1 base and 5 bases, there was a span of 23 bases. The CDR3 covers 19 residues. Germline CDR1 reads MGHRA; CDR2 reads YSYEKL. CDR3 residues: CASSQASTIYRGGTGELFF. CDR3 sequence (DNA): TGCGCCAGCAGCCAAGCATCCACAATTTACAGGGGAGGAACCGGGGAGCTGTTTTTT.

J is TRBJ1-2 and V is TRBV18; D might be TRBD1 (6 bases). The length of the CDR3 is 15 residues. The germline gives CDR1 KGHSH, CDR2 LQKENI. V lost 3 bases, J lost 4 bases, and 15 bases lay in between. CDR3 amino acids: CASSPSVGGGYGYTF. For the CDR3, the DNA is TGTGCCAGCTCACCGTCAGTAGGGGGTGGCTATGGCTACACCTTC.

CDR3 protein: CASSLQGIDQPQHF. The CDR3 bases are TGTGCCAGCAGCCTACAGGGAATCGATCAGCCCCAGCATTTT. V and J are TRBV5-8 and TRBJ1-5; tentatively, D is TRBD1 (6 bases). Germline CDR1 and CDR2: SGHTS and YDEGEE. Between the trimmed V and J ends, which lost 4 bases and 5 bases, there was a span of 13 bases. This CDR3 spans 14 amino acids.

The CDR3 coding sequence is TGCGCCAGCAGCCAAGAGGCAAGAGAGCAGTTCTTC. This gives the protein CASSQEAREQFF. The chain has TRBV4-1 and TRBJ2-1, with D hard to call. Between the trimmed V and J ends, which lost 0 bases and 10 bases, there was a span of 7 bases. Germline V gene lookup returns CDR1 MGHRA and CDR2 YSYEKL. This CDR3 spans 12 amino acids.

V gene TRBV10-3 combines with J gene TRBJ1-6; perhaps TRBD1 as D (6 bases). Germline V gene sequence: CDR1 ENHRY, CDR2 SYGVKD. Trimming pared 6 bases from V and 2 bases from J, leaving 14 bases between. The CDR3 extends over 16 amino acids. The CDR3 DNA follows: TGTGCCATCAGCGGGTCCCAGGGGACCTATAATTCACCCCTCCACTTT. This encodes CAISGSQGTYNSPLHF.

V is TRBV28 and J is TRBJ2-1, with D hard to call. This CDR3 spans 15 amino acids. Germline CDR1 reads MDHEN; CDR2 reads SYDVKM. V was trimmed by 3 bases and J by 4 bases, leaving 13 bases between them. CDR3 nucleotide sequence: TGTGCCAGCAGTTTTGTAACGCCAGATTACAATGAGCAGTTCTTC. Amino acids: CASSFVTPDYNEQFF.

The chain carries TRBV6-1 and TRBJ2-3, with D unresolved. Trimming pared 3 bases from V and 4 bases from J, leaving 8 bases between. The CDR3 sequence is 13 residues long. Germline CDR1 reads MNHNS; CDR2 reads SASEGT. CDR3 region: CASSERFADTQYF. CDR3 bases: TGTGCCAGCAGTGAGCGGTTTGCAGATACGCAGTATTTT.

The chain employs TRBV5-4 and TRBJ1-2; 7 positions match TRBD1. Germline V CDR1 and CDR2: SGHNT, YYREEE (reference sequence). There are 16 residues in the CDR3. With 2 bases clipped from V and 0 bases from J, the junction kept 7 bases outside the gene matches. CDR3 protein: CASSFHGTAANYGYTF. DNA for the CDR3: TGTGCCAGCAGCTTTCACGGGACAGCAGCTAACTATGGCTACACCTTC.

CDR3 loop: CASSLAGTGYNEQFF. As DNA, the CDR3 is TGCGCCAGCAGCTTGGCCGGCACAGGGTACAATGAGCAGTTCTTC. V is TRBV5-1 and J is TRBJ2-1, with D perhaps TRBD1 (6 bases). The length of the CDR3 is 15 residues. V lost 0 bases, J lost 4 bases, and 11 bases lay in between. CDR1 and CDR2 from the germline V gene are SGHRS and YFSETQ.